The 32 T cell receptor beta chains listed next were all sequenced from one sample in a study of T cell repertoires in cytomegalovirus infection. A single record per CDR3 protein comes from TCRdb applying MiXCR to the reads. This sample has about 130,000 distinct CDR3 sequences, with 25% to 35% found just once. These receptors' antigens are unknown. This specimen consisted of CD8+ T cells from cultured PBMCs, obtained from culture after CMV antigen stimulation. Receptor source: a human donor in good health (CMV status not recorded). Some clones in this sample may be carry-over from other donors' samples.

The V call is TRBV11-2, the J call TRBJ1-1; maybe TRBD1 (6 bases). The CDR3 consists of 13 residues. The germline gives CDR1 SGHAT, CDR2 FQNNGV. The ends were cut back, 1 base at V and 11 bases at J, with 14 bases in the middle. The DNA of the CDR3 is TGTGCCAGCAGCTTAGGCACAGGGCTTTGGGCTTTCTTT. Translation gives CASSLGTGLWAFF.

This clonotype has at least ten counts. The chain links TRBV24-1 to TRBJ2-4, with D unclear. Germline V gene lookup returns CDR1 KGHDR and CDR2 SFDVKD. V lost 3 bases and J 6 bases, leaving 5 bases between the germline ends. The CDR3 is made up of 12 amino acids. Written as DNA, the CDR3 is TGTGCCACCAGTGATGGATCAAACATTCAGTACTTC. Its protein is CATSDGSNIQYF.

This clonotype was recorded a few times. The rearrangement joins TRBV7-9 to TRBJ2-3; 8 nucleotides agree with TRBD2. CDR3 length: 18 residues. The trim removed 5 bases at V and 2 bases at J, leaving 15 bases unmatched. Germline V CDR1 and CDR2: SEHNR, FQNEAQ (reference sequence). CDR3 amino acids: CASSEIADGGAYTDTQYF. For the CDR3, the DNA is TGTGCCAGCAGCGAAATAGCTGACGGGGGGGCCTACACAGATACGCAGTATTTT.

This clonotype was detected only a few times. This chain uses TRBV3-1 with TRBJ2-1; 9 nucleotides align to TRBD2. Germline V gene lookup returns CDR1 LGHDT and CDR2 YNNKEL (reference sequence). V shed 0 bases and J 10 bases; nucleotides not matched to a gene: 13. CDR3 length: 17 amino acids. CDR3 sequence: CASSQDSLTSGTMEQFF. The CDR3 bases are TGTGCCAGCAGCCAAGATAGCCTGACTAGCGGCACAATGGAGCAGTTCTTC.

This chain joins TRBV5-4 and TRBJ1-2; D not certain. CDR1 SGHNT and CDR2 YYREEE come from the germline V gene (reference sequence). This CDR3 is built from 14 residues. Trimming pared 2 bases from V and 6 bases from J, leaving 14 bases between. CDR3 region: CASSFDTTQDGYTF. The CDR3 nucleotides are TGTGCCAGCAGCTTTGACACTACCCAAGATGGCTACACCTTC.

The genes are TRBV4-1 and TRBJ2-2; no definite D call. CDR1 and CDR2 (germline): MGHRA, YSYEKL. The CDR3 consists of 12 residues. The ends were cut back, 2 bases at V and 7 bases at J, with 5 bases in the middle. DNA of the CDR3: TGCGCCAGCAGCCAATTGGGCGGGGAGCTGTTTTTT. This codes for CASSQLGGELFF.

This clonotype has ten or more counts. The chain joins TRBV6-5 to TRBJ1-1; D remains unclear. CDR3 length: 13 residues. Per germline, CDR1 MNHEY and CDR2 SVGAGI. V was clipped by 6 bases and J by 0 bases, with 8 bases between them. CDR3 sequence reads: CASSLTLNTEAFF. The CDR3 DNA sequence: TGTGCCAGCAGCCTTACTCTGAACACTGAAGCTTTCTTT.

V usage is TRBV19 and J usage is TRBJ2-2; D not certain. This CDR3 comprises 14 residues. Germline CDR1 is LNHDA and CDR2 is SQIVND (reference sequence). The V end was cut by 3 bases, the J end by 2 bases, with 7 bases between. CDR3 in amino acids: CASSMQFNTGELFF. The DNA of the CDR3 is TGTGCCAGTAGTATGCAGTTTAACACCGGGGAGCTGTTTTTT. Full variable domain (rest looked up from reference TRBV19 and TRBJ2-2): DGGITQSPKYLFRKEGQNVTLSCEQNLNHDAMYWYRQDPGQGLRLIYYSQIVNDFQKGDIAEGYSVSREKKESFPLTVTSAQKNPTAFYLCASSMQFNTGELFFGEGSRLTVL.

The J gene is TRBJ2-1, the V gene TRBV20-1; 7 nucleotides line up with TRBD2. Trimming cost V 4 bases and J 5 bases; bases outside gene matches: 8. Per germline, CDR1 DFQATT and CDR2 SNEGSKA (reference sequence). This CDR3 spans 14 amino acids. CDR3 residues: CSAISGEGNNEQFF. The CDR3 bases are TGCAGTGCTATCAGCGGGGAGGGGAACAATGAGCAGTTCTTC.

This clonotype has a handful of counts. The genes are TRBV7-6 and TRBJ1-1; D is ambiguous. Germline lookup yields CDR1 SGHVS and CDR2 FNYEAQ. V was cut by 1 base and J by 4 bases, with 10 bases left in between. The CDR3 runs to 14 residues. The CDR3 DNA reads TGTGCCAGCAGCTTAGGATCGGTGGGCACTGAAGCTTTCTTT. Translated, it gives CASSLGSVGTEAFF.

This clonotype was seen a handful of times. V usage is TRBV7-9 and J usage is TRBJ2-7; maybe TRBD2 (5 bases). The CDR3 covers 12 residues. Per germline, CDR1 SEHNR and CDR2 FQNEAQ (reference sequence). The ends were cut back, 6 bases at V and 6 bases at J, with 12 bases in the middle. The CDR3, as DNA: TGTGCCAGCAGTACAACGGACTTCGAGCAGTACTTC. Its translation: CASSTTDFEQYF. The whole variable domain, filled in from reference TRBV7-9 and TRBJ2-7, reads DTGVSQNPRHKITKRGQNVTFRCDPISEHNRLYWYRQTLGQGPEFLTYFQNEAQLEKSRLLSDRFSAERPKGSFSTLEIQRTEQGDSAMYLCASSTTDFEQYFGPGTRLTVT.

The chain is built from TRBV2 and TRBJ2-7; 7 positions agree with TRBD1. The CDR3 is 14 amino acids. The V and J ends lost 2 bases and 4 bases, in that order; junction bases with no gene match: 5. Germline lookup yields CDR1 SNHLY and CDR2 FYNNEI. DNA for the CDR3: TGTGCCAGCAGTGAATTTCGGACAGGATACGAGCAGTACTTC. Translated, it gives CASSEFRTGYEQYF.

In this sample, this clonotype turned up a few times. The chain links TRBV6-1 to TRBJ2-7, with D maybe TRBD1 (5 bases). Trimming stripped 1 base from V and 2 bases from J, with 6 bases between. The CDR3 contains 13 residues. Germline values: CDR1 MNHNS, CDR2 SASEGT. CDR3 DNA: TGTGCCAGCAGTGAAGGACAGACCTACGAGCAGTACTTC. This encodes CASSEGQTYEQYF.

CDR3 DNA: TGTGCCAGCAGTTGGTTCCCTAACACTGAAGCTTTCTTT. Amino acid sequence: CASSWFPNTEAFF. The chain is built from TRBV27 and TRBJ1-1; D not certain. The CDR3 has 13 amino acids. Germline CDR1 is MNHEY and CDR2 is SMNVEV (reference sequence). V was clipped by 4 bases and J by 2 bases, with 8 bases between them.

The V call is TRBV5-4, the J call TRBJ2-3, with 8 bases that match TRBD1. The CDR3 is made up of 13 amino acids. CDR1 is SGHNT, CDR2 YYREEE, per germline (reference sequence). Losses at the gene ends were 4 bases for V and 5 bases for J; bases not matched to a gene: 3. DNA for the CDR3: TGTGCCAGCAGCGGACAGGGTGGAGATACGCAGTATTTT. The encoded protein is CASSGQGGDTQYF.

The gene calls are TRBV30 and TRBJ1-1; D may be TRBD1 (5 bases). Trimming pared 3 bases from V and 0 bases from J, leaving 14 bases between. CDR3 length: 15 residues. Germline values: CDR1 GTSNPN, CDR2 SVGIG (reference sequence). CDR3 sequence (DNA): TGTGCCTGGAGACCCCCCGACAGTCTGAACACTGAAGCTTTCTTT. It yields the protein CAWRPPDSLNTEAFF.

The gene calls are TRBV18 and TRBJ2-5; 10 positions match TRBD2. The CDR3 runs to 16 residues. J was trimmed by 6 bases and V by 4 bases; bases with no gene match: 11. Germline V gene lookup returns CDR1 KGHSH and CDR2 LQKENI. The CDR3 sequence is CASSLAGTSDRKTQYF. CDR3 nucleotides: TGTGCCAGCTCACTTGCCGGGACTAGCGACCGAAAGACCCAGTACTTC.

This clonotype appeared a single time. The J gene is TRBJ2-2, the V gene TRBV7-1, with no clear D. TRBV7-1 is an ORF, and what it does is uncertain. CDR3 length: 16 residues. Deletions cut 5 bases from V and 3 bases from J, with 16 bases between. The CDR3 spells CASSVWIVSDTGELFF. DNA of the CDR3: TGTGCCAGCAGCGTTTGGATCGTATCGGACACCGGGGAGCTGTTTTTT.

CDR3 sequence reads: CASSLDAGNEQFF. Written as DNA, the CDR3 is TGTGCCAGCAGTTTGGATGCTGGCAATGAGCAGTTCTTC. The chain carries TRBV27 and TRBJ2-1, with unresolved D. This CDR3 has 13 amino acids. V was clipped by 3 bases and J by 6 bases, with 9 bases between them. Per germline, CDR1 MNHEY and CDR2 SMNVEV (reference sequence).

This clonotype showed up many times. This sequence joins TRBV7-6 and TRBJ2-3, with D possibly being TRBD1 or TRBD2 (5 bases each). V was pared by 2 bases and J by 5 bases, with 17 bases between. CDR3 length: 16 residues. Germline values: CDR1 SGHVS, CDR2 FNYEAQ. CDR3 DNA sequence: TGTGCCAGCAGCTTACGATGGGGCAGGGCGGGAGATACGCAGTATTTT. This encodes CASSLRWGRAGDTQYF.

The chain joins TRBV6-6 to TRBJ1-2; D possibly corresponds to TRBD1 (5 bases). The CDR3 loop spans 15 amino acids. Looked up from germline, CDR1 is MNHNY and CDR2 is SVGAGI (reference sequence). V gave up 8 bases and J gave up 0 bases, with 16 bases separating them. The CDR3 bases are TGTGCCAGCGGCCGGACACCGCCCTCTAACTATGGCTACACCTTC. Protein product: CASGRTPPSNYGYTF.

The chain recombines TRBV12-3 or TRBV12-4 with TRBJ1-4; 9 bases align to TRBD1. Trimming at V came to 7 bases and at J to 1 base, leaving 7 bases not matched to a gene. The CDR3 covers 16 residues. The CDR3 is CASTQWGQGTNEKLFF. The CDR3 DNA reads TGTGCCAGCACCCAATGGGGACAGGGAACTAATGAAAAACTGTTTTTT.

The genes are TRBV19 and TRBJ1-1; D not resolved. V lost 3 bases and J lost 2, with 7 bases in between. CDR1 LNHDA and CDR2 SQIVND come from the germline V gene (reference sequence). CDR3 length equals 13 residues. CDR3 DNA sequence: TGTGCCAGTAGTATCCTCCCTAACACTGAAGCTTTCTTT. Its protein product is CASSILPNTEAFF.

Only a few counts were recorded for this clonotype. This chain joins TRBV12-3 or TRBV12-4 and TRBJ1-2; 7 positions agree with TRBD1. The CDR3 covers 14 residues. V was clipped by 6 bases and J by 7 bases; unmatched bases: 11. CDR3 bases: TGTGCCAGCAGCCATACAGGGGATTCTCGTGGCTACACCTTC. The encoded protein is CASSHTGDSRGYTF.

J is TRBJ1-2 and V is TRBV2; a weak D match, TRBD1 (6 bases). Germline V gene data show CDR1 as SNHLY and CDR2 as FYNNEI. The ends were cut back, 5 bases at V and 4 bases at J, with 11 bases in the middle. This CDR3 region has 13 residues. The CDR3 loop is CASSTDRFYGYTF. As DNA, the CDR3 is TGTGCCAGCAGTACCGACAGGTTCTATGGCTACACCTTC.

A few counts support this clonotype. The CDR3 region has the DNA TGTGCCAGCAGCAGGGCCCCGGGGGACACTGAAGCTTTCTTT. Translated: CASSRAPGDTEAFF. The rearrangement uses TRBV5-4 and TRBJ1-1; TRBD1 might be the D (5 bases). The CDR3 is made up of 14 amino acids. V was shortened by 4 bases and J by 3 bases, with 13 bases between the two germline ends. Germline values: CDR1 SGHNT, CDR2 YYREEE (reference sequence).

This clonotype was counted a few times. V is TRBV28 and J is TRBJ2-2, with TRBD1 matching 7 bases. This CDR3 has 15 residues. The J segment lost 0 bases and the V segment lost 4 bases, leaving 2 bases of the junction unmatched. In germline, CDR1 is MDHEN, CDR2 SYDVKM. CDR3 in DNA: TGTGCCAGCAGTTCCGGGACAGCGAACACCGGGGAGCTGTTTTTT. Amino acids: CASSSGTANTGELFF.

The V and J genes are TRBV12-5 and TRBJ1-3; no firm D call. Per the germline V gene, CDR1 is LGHNT and CDR2 is FRNRAP. Trimming stripped 7 bases from V and 2 bases from J, with 6 bases between. The CDR3 has 12 residues. The CDR3 protein is CASDPTGNTIYF. CDR3 in DNA: TGTGCTAGTGACCCGACTGGAAACACCATATATTTT.

The chain combines TRBV12-3 or TRBV12-4 with TRBJ1-5, with D tentatively TRBD1 (6 bases). CDR3 length equals 15 residues. V gave up 6 bases and J gave up 3 bases, with 15 bases separating them. In DNA, the CDR3 is TGTGCCAGCAGGGACAGCCGGAAAACCAATCAGCCCCAGCATTTT. This gives the protein CASRDSRKTNQPQHF.

In its sample, this clonotype was seen a few times. The chain carries TRBV18 and TRBJ2-2; perhaps TRBD1 as D (6 bases). The germline V gene has CDR1 KGHSH and CDR2 LQKENI. The length of the CDR3 is 19 residues. V lost 3 bases and J lost 0, with 20 bases in between. In nucleotides, the CDR3 is TGTGCCAGCTCACCGATCGCAGGGGAAGGACACTCGAACACCGGGGAGCTGTTTTTT. Amino acid sequence: CASSPIAGEGHSNTGELFF.

This clonotype has just a few counts. This sequence joins TRBV27 and TRBJ2-7; 12 bases are shared with TRBD2. The CDR3 is 15 residues long. Germline assignment: CDR1 MNHEY and CDR2 SMNVEV (reference sequence). Trimming cost V 4 bases and J 3 bases; bases outside gene matches: 4. This CDR3 reads CASSSLAGGDYEQYF. The DNA of the CDR3 is TGTGCCAGCAGTTCACTAGCGGGGGGAGACTACGAGCAGTACTTC.

This chain connects TRBV20-1 to TRBJ1-6; D is ambiguous. Germline CDR1 and CDR2: DFQATT and SNEGSKA (reference sequence). This CDR3 spans 15 amino acids. Trimming shortened V by 0 bases and J by 7 bases, and 13 bases separated the two germline ends. CDR3 in DNA: TGCAGTGCTAGAGACGAGACTTACGTGAATTCACCCCTCCACTTT. This gives the protein CSARDETYVNSPLHF.